These 24 T cell receptor beta chains were sequenced from one sample in a study of blood T cell repertoires in COVID-19. Libraries were prepared by immunoSEQ multiplex PCR; TCRdb keeps only in-frame clonotypes and omits some of them. Of roughly 260,000 clones listed, 82% are singletons. The sequencing sample was made of peripheral blood. The receptors shown here come from a woman in her seventies with acute or convalescent COVID-19.

In this sample, this clone turned up many times. This sequence joins TRBV7-2 and TRBJ2-2, with 10 bases fitting TRBD2. Per germline, CDR1 SGHTA and CDR2 FQGNSA. Trimming cost V 4 bases and J 0 bases; bases outside gene matches: 2. This CDR3 comprises 16 residues. CDR3 bases: TGTGCCAGCAGCTCTGGACTAGCGGCGAACACCGGGGAGCTGTTTTTT. Translation: CASSSGLAANTGELFF. The whole variable domain, remainder taken from reference TRBV7-2 and TRBJ2-2, is GAGVSQSPSNKVTEKGKDVELRCDPISGHTALYWYRQSLGQGLEFLIYFQGNSAPDKSGLPSDRFSAERTGGSVSTLTIQRTQQEDSAVYLCASSSGLAANTGELFFGEGSRLTVL.

This chain uses TRBV7-9 with TRBJ2-2, with 7 bases fitting TRBD2. Unmatched junction bases numbered 1, after V lost 0 bases and J lost 6 bases. The CDR3 sequence is 14 residues long. Germline CDR1 reads SEHNR; CDR2 reads FQNEAQ (reference sequence). The CDR3 is CASSLAGGAGELFF. The CDR3 DNA is TGTGCCAGCAGCTTAGCGGGAGGGGCCGGGGAGCTGTTTTTT.

The rearrangement links TRBV18 to TRBJ1-5, with 7 positions matching TRBD1. The J segment lost 7 bases and the V segment lost 2 bases, leaving 14 bases of the junction unmatched. Germline loops: CDR1 KGHSH, CDR2 LQKENI. The CDR3 extends over 17 amino acids. The CDR3 sequence: CASSPSSRGRGGQPQHF. CDR3 DNA: TGTGCCAGCTCACCATCTTCGAGGGGGCGCGGTGGCCAGCCCCAGCATTTT.

The rearrangement links TRBV10-3 to TRBJ2-5, with D perhaps matching TRBD1 (6 bases). The V and J ends lost 8 bases and 4 bases respectively, with 20 bases between them. Per the germline V gene, CDR1 is ENHRY and CDR2 is SYGVKD. The CDR3 has 15 amino acids. The CDR3 sequence: CAISRDGQGGETQYF. CDR3 in DNA: TGTGCCATCTCTCGCGATGGCCAAGGGGGAGAGACCCAGTACTTC.

This sequence joins TRBV7-2 and TRBJ2-7; 7 nucleotides line up with TRBD1. This CDR3 has 13 amino acids. Trimming at V came to 5 bases and at J to 6 bases, leaving 7 bases not matched to a gene. Germline lookup yields CDR1 SGHTA and CDR2 FQGNSA. In DNA, the CDR3 is TGTGCCAGCAGCCAAACAGGGGTAGGCGAGCAGTACTTC. Translating gives CASSQTGVGEQYF.

The chain combines TRBV7-6 with TRBJ1-5; weak D call: TRBD1 (6 bases). Trimming took off 5 bases at V and 6 bases at J, with 23 bases between the two ends. The CDR3 length is 17 residues. The V gene's germline CDR1 is SGHVS and CDR2 FNYEAQ. CDR3 loop: CASSTGGGGGVGQPQHF. CDR3 in DNA: TGTGCCAGCAGCACCGGCGGTGGAGGGGGGGTAGGTCAGCCCCAGCATTTT.

J is TRBJ2-7 and V is TRBV27, with TRBD2 identical over 9 bases. CDR1 is MNHEY and CDR2 is SMNVEV in the germline V gene (reference sequence). CDR3 length equals 14 residues. The V segment lost 5 bases and the J segment 4 bases; nucleotides outside the gene matches: 6. CDR3 coding DNA: TGTGCCAGCAGTGTAGCGGGGGTGTTATACGAGCAGTACTTC. Translating gives CASSVAGVLYEQYF.

The chain is built from TRBV6-5 and TRBJ2-5; TRBD1 aligns across 8 bases. Germline values: CDR1 MNHEY, CDR2 SVGAGI. The ends lost 8 bases at V and 5 bases at J; junction bases unmatched: 10. The CDR3 is made up of 14 amino acids. CDR3 region: CASATTGEFETQYF. CDR3 coding DNA: TGTGCCAGCGCGACGACAGGGGAGTTCGAGACCCAGTACTTC.

The gene calls are TRBV14 and TRBJ2-5; the D gene is possibly TRBD1 (6 bases). Germline lookup yields CDR1 SGHDN and CDR2 FVKESK. V was shortened by 1 base and J by 5 bases, with 20 bases between the two germline ends. The CDR3 totals 17 residues. The CDR3 region has the DNA TGTGCCAGCAGCCAAGGTACATGGACAGTTTCTGGGGAGACCCAGTACTTC. This translates into CASSQGTWTVSGETQYF.

The CDR3 DNA reads TGCGCCAGCAGCCAAGCCCCGGGACAGGCGAATACCTACGAGCAGTACTTC. As protein: CASSQAPGQANTYEQYF. This chain links TRBV4-1 with TRBJ2-7, with 8 bases fitting TRBD1. The CDR3 totals 17 residues. Germline V gives CDR1 MGHRA, CDR2 YSYEKL. The trim removed 1 base at V and 2 bases at J, leaving 10 bases unmatched.

The V gene is TRBV18, the J gene TRBJ2-7, with 9 bases aligning to TRBD1. Germline CDR1 and CDR2: KGHSH and LQKENI. The CDR3 totals 13 residues. J was trimmed by 4 bases and V by 4 bases; bases with no gene match: 2. CDR3 sequence (DNA): TGTGCCAGCTCACAAGGACAGGGGTACGAGCAGTACTTC. Translated, it gives CASSQGQGYEQYF.

V usage is TRBV5-5 and J usage is TRBJ1-1; the D gene is possibly TRBD1 (6 bases). V was cut by 6 bases and J by 4 bases, with 13 bases left in between. Germline V gene data show CDR1 as SGHKS and CDR2 as YYEKEE (reference sequence). The CDR3 loop spans 13 amino acids. In DNA form, the CDR3 reads TGTGCCAGCAACCTGGCGGGGGCCACTGAAGCTTTCTTT. It encodes CASNLAGATEAFF.

V usage is TRBV6-5 and J usage is TRBJ1-6; 9 bases align to TRBD1. The CDR3 is 14 residues long. Germline lookup yields CDR1 MNHEY and CDR2 SVGAGI. V lost 5 bases and J lost 8; bases outside the gene matches: 4. CDR3 residues: CASSRDREYSPLHF. The CDR3 DNA sequence: TGTGCCAGCAGTAGGGACAGGGAGTATTCACCCCTCCACTTT.

The genes are TRBV4-1 and TRBJ1-4, with TRBD1 identical over 10 bases. The V gene end was trimmed by 4 bases and the J gene end by 5 bases; junction bases not matched to a gene: 7. The CDR3 totals 16 residues. Germline V lookup: CDR1 MGHRA, CDR2 YSYEKL. The CDR3: CASSPNPGQGNEKLFF. The DNA of the CDR3 is TGCGCCAGCAGCCCAAACCCGGGACAGGGGAATGAAAAACTGTTTTTT.

J is TRBJ2-7 and V is TRBV7-2; TRBD2 matches 9 bases. After removal of 5 bases from V and 3 bases from J, the junction contained 5 bases not matched to a gene. The CDR3 is made up of 14 amino acids. Germline V gene data show CDR1 as SGHTA and CDR2 as FQGNSA. CDR3 loop: CASSRGLASYEQYF. The CDR3 DNA reads TGTGCCAGCAGCCGGGGACTAGCTAGCTACGAGCAGTACTTC.

The gene calls are TRBV2 and TRBJ2-4; the D gene is possibly TRBD2 (6 bases). The V and J ends lost 7 bases and 0 bases respectively, with 19 bases between them. Per the germline V gene, CDR1 is SNHLY and CDR2 is FYNNEI. The CDR3 is 17 amino acids. CDR3 bases: TGTGCCAGCAAGGAGGGAAAGAATTTACTAGCCAAAAACATTCAGTACTTC. Its translation is CASKEGKNLLAKNIQYF.

This chain uses TRBV7-2 with TRBJ2-2; no reliable D call. The CDR3 covers 14 residues. Trimming left V 1 base short and J 4 bases short, with 7 bases between. Germline CDR1 SGHTA, CDR2 FQGNSA. For the CDR3, the DNA is TGTGCCAGCAGCTTAGGTCCATCCACCGGGGAGCTGTTTTTT. This codes for CASSLGPSTGELFF.

This chain uses TRBV3-1 (or the pseudogene TRBV3-2) with TRBJ1-1, with TRBD1 identical over 11 bases. The CDR3 is 18 residues long. V was pared by 3 bases and J by 5 bases, with 14 bases of the junction left unmatched. Germline CDR1 LGHDT, CDR2 YNNKEL (reference sequence). The CDR3 coding sequence is TGTGCCAGCAGCCACTACCCCCGGACAGGGGGCTTACGAACTGAAGCTTTCTTT. This sequence encodes CASSHYPRTGGLRTEAFF.

In its sample, this clone was seen once. The chain is built from TRBV28 and TRBJ1-1; D is unclear. CDR3 size: 13 residues. Trimming pared 7 bases from V and 1 base from J, leaving 10 bases between. Germline loops: CDR1 MDHEN, CDR2 SYDVKM. Here the CDR3 reads CASNPNRNTEAFF. The DNA for the CDR3 is TGTGCCAGCAACCCCAATAGGAACACTGAAGCTTTCTTT.

This rearrangement joins TRBV6-5 to TRBJ2-7; 7 bases line up with TRBD1. The CDR3 totals 13 residues. V dropped 6 bases and J dropped 4; count of bases not matched to a gene: 6. Germline-derived CDR1 and CDR2 are MNHEY and SVGAGI. CDR3 amino acids: CASRGGVWYEQYF. The CDR3 DNA follows: TGTGCCAGCAGAGGGGGCGTGTGGTACGAGCAGTACTTC.

CDR3 sequence: CATSSRTSQFDTQYF. In nucleotides, the CDR3 is TGTGCCACCTCCTCGCGGACTAGCCAGTTTGATACGCAGTATTTT. The chain recombines TRBV24-1 with TRBJ2-3; 8 bases line up with TRBD2. CDR3 length: 15 amino acids. Trimming removed 9 bases from V and 6 bases from J; junction bases left unmatched: 13. Germline assignment: CDR1 KGHDR and CDR2 SFDVKD.

V usage is TRBV2 and J usage is TRBJ2-1; possible D gene TRBD2, 5 bases. The germline V gene has CDR1 SNHLY and CDR2 FYNNEI. This CDR3 is built from 15 residues. V shed 4 bases and J shed 0 bases, with 10 bases lying between them. In DNA form, the CDR3 reads TGTGCCAGCAGTGTGGAGGAGAGCTCCTACAATGAGCAGTTCTTC. Protein sequence: CASSVEESSYNEQFF.

The chain uses TRBV11-2 and TRBJ1-1; D is undetermined. The CDR3 is 15 residues long. Trimming took off 3 bases at V and 1 base at J, with 12 bases between the two ends. Germline lookup yields CDR1 SGHAT and CDR2 FQNNGV. The CDR3 DNA follows: TGTGCCAGCAGCTTTACTGGGCAGAGGAACACTGAAGCTTTCTTT. As protein: CASSFTGQRNTEAFF.

This clone has a handful of counts. The V and J genes are TRBV14 and TRBJ1-1; D is unclear. Trimming took off 4 bases at V and 3 bases at J, with 3 bases between the two ends. CDR1 SGHDN and CDR2 FVKESK come from the germline V gene. CDR3 length equals 11 residues. As DNA, the CDR3 is TGTGCCAGCAGCCCTTACACTGAAGCTTTCTTT. Its protein is CASSPYTEAFF.